These 6 T cell receptor beta chains share one sample of origin, sequenced in a study of blood T cell repertoires in COVID-19. Some clones are missing from TCRdb's copy, which holds only in-frame ones; the method was immunoSEQ multiplex PCR. The sample includes about 170,000 clones, around 90% of them seen just once. Sequenced material: peripheral blood. The receptors derive from a man between 60 and 75 years old with COVID-19, enrolled during active disease.

The V gene is TRBV30, the J gene TRBJ2-7, with D possibly TRBD1 on 6 matching bases. V was cut by 2 bases and J by 3 bases, with 17 bases left in between. Germline V gene data show CDR1 as GTSNPN and CDR2 as SVGIG (reference sequence). CDR3 length: 15 amino acids. CDR3 sequence reads: CAWSPPGTSGYEQYF. The CDR3 region has the DNA TGTGCCTGGAGTCCCCCCGGGACAAGTGGCTACGAGCAGTACTTC.

J is TRBJ1-1 and V is TRBV10-1; 7 bases agree with TRBD1. V shed 7 bases, J shed 0 bases, and the junction held 5 bases outside the gene matches. There are 14 residues in the CDR3. Germline CDR1 and CDR2: WNHNN and SYGVQD (reference sequence). The CDR3 spells CASTMDRMNTEAFF. The CDR3 DNA is TGCGCCAGCACCATGGACAGGATGAACACTGAAGCTTTCTTT.

The chain combines TRBV6-2 or TRBV6-3 with TRBJ1-1; D possibly corresponds to TRBD1 (5 bases). The length of the CDR3 is 15 residues. Germline V gene sequence: CDR1 MNHEY, CDR2 SVGEGT. Trimming cost V 6 bases and J 1 base, with 15 bases left between them. The DNA for the CDR3 is TGTGCCAGCAGCCCGGGTGGGGCCGGGAACACTGAAGCTTTCTTT. Its translation: CASSPGGAGNTEAFF.

The chain carries TRBV27 and TRBJ1-4; tentative D call: TRBD1 (5 bases). Trimming took off 5 bases at V and 0 bases at J, with 10 bases between the two ends. Looked up from germline, CDR1 is MNHEY and CDR2 is SMNVEV (reference sequence). The CDR3 contains 15 residues. As DNA, the CDR3 is TGTGCCAGCAGTGCAGGGTTGTCAACTAATGAAAAACTGTTTTTT. As protein: CASSAGLSTNEKLFF. Using reference TRBV27 and TRBJ1-4 for the parts outside the CDR3, the full variable domain is EAQVTQNPRYLITVTGKKLTVTCSQNMNHEYMSWYRQDPGLGLRQIYYSMNVEVTDKGDVPEGYKVSRKEKRNFPLILESPSPNQTSLYFCASSAGLSTNEKLFFGSGTQLSVL.

A remark on this clone: This CDR3 is also generated by other DNA sequences in the sample. The chain employs TRBV19 and TRBJ1-5; 7 bases map to TRBD1. CDR1 is LNHDA, CDR2 SQIVND, per germline (reference sequence). V gave up 3 bases and J gave up 4 bases; unmatched junction bases: 3. The CDR3 has 14 amino acids. The CDR3 DNA is TGTGCCAGTAGTATCGGGACAGAGAATCAGCCCCAGCATTTT. Amino acids: CASSIGTENQPQHF.

The chain has TRBV27 and TRBJ1-3; a weak D match, TRBD1 (6 bases). CDR3 length equals 16 residues. V lost 5 bases and J lost 4, with 18 bases in between. The germline V gene encodes CDR1 MNHEY and CDR2 SMNVEV (reference sequence). CDR3 region: CASSRGQPGGGNTIYF. The CDR3 DNA sequence: TGTGCCAGCAGTCGCGGACAGCCTGGCGGGGGAAACACCATATATTTT.